Listed below are T cell receptor beta chains from one sample, sequenced in a study of blood T cell repertoires in COVID-19. Profiled with immunoSEQ multiplex PCR; TCRdb holds only in-frame clones, not every one. This table holds approximately 170,000 clones, 83% found once. Specimen: peripheral blood. These receptor sequences come from a woman over 75 with acute or convalescent COVID-19. The CDR3 runs from the conserved cysteine through the conserved F or W.

v_call: TRBV5-1; cdr3_aa: CASSVRAEGSYEQYF
v_call: TRBV6-5; cdr3_aa: CASSYTGFGELFF
v_call: TRBV2; cdr3_aa: CASSEFERRGF
v_call: TRBV9; cdr3_aa: CASSVAASFQETQYF
v_call: TRBV4-1; cdr3_aa: CASSQESRTPGGAFF
v_call: TRBV14; cdr3_aa: CASSQRLQGNGYTF
v_call: TRBV19; cdr3_aa: CASSGTGASPQHF
v_call: TRBV19; cdr3_aa: CASRNGGTDTQYF
v_call: TRBV6-5; cdr3_aa: CASSSSKHEQYF
v_call: TRBV6-5; cdr3_aa: CASGSTGQQSEQYF
v_call: TRBV6-5; cdr3_aa: CASSYRGMNTEAFF
v_call: TRBV18; cdr3_aa: CASSRDISIEKLFF
v_call: TRBV13; cdr3_aa: CASSTRTSGRETQYF
v_call: TRBV7-2; cdr3_aa: CASSLGPGNLNYEQYF
v_call: TRBV19; cdr3_aa: CASSAIFGQGQNTEAFF
v_call: TRBV29-1; cdr3_aa: CSVETTAFSGNTIYF
v_call: TRBV18; cdr3_aa: CASSLLQGSTDTQYF
v_call: TRBV30; cdr3_aa: CAWSYTGELFF
v_call: TRBV28; cdr3_aa: CASSFKFGQGARETQYF
v_call: TRBV27; cdr3_aa: CASRPQGVSYNSPLHF
v_call: TRBV29-1; cdr3_aa: CSVVAGGNTGELFF
v_call: TRBV9; cdr3_aa: CASSVGADSNTGELFF
v_call: TRBV29-1; cdr3_aa: CSVSPGQLNTEAFF
v_call: TRBV7-2; cdr3_aa: CASSLGGPNLNTEAFF
v_call: TRBV2; cdr3_aa: CASRSDRGNEKLFF
v_call: TRBV19; cdr3_aa: CASSSPQNLQPQHF
v_call: TRBV27; cdr3_aa: CASSLQGQGFQPQHF
v_call: TRBV20-1; cdr3_aa: CSAGGNEQYF
v_call: TRBV28; cdr3_aa: CASSPPGGLGNTIYF
v_call: TRBV6-5; cdr3_aa: CASSILAGSGNEQFF
v_call: TRBV10-3; cdr3_aa: CAISEPSSGSDNEQFF
v_call: TRBV10-3; cdr3_aa: CAGSETTNTGELFF
v_call: TRBV4-3; cdr3_aa: CASSQDSRSLAKNIQYF
v_call: TRBV5-6; cdr3_aa: CASGTGFATNEKLFF
v_call: TRBV5-5; cdr3_aa: CASSFLDVSEAFF
v_call: TRBV13; cdr3_aa: CASSPPGQGSKQYF
v_call: TRBV2; cdr3_aa: CASSPPGVDTQYF
v_call: TRBV4-1; cdr3_aa: CASSPRQFTAKNIQYF
v_call: TRBV18; cdr3_aa: CASSPDSSNQPQHF
v_call: TRBV29-1; cdr3_aa: CSVRTGNTEAFF
v_call: TRBV4-3; cdr3_aa: CASSQALRTGSETQYF
v_call: TRBV29-1; cdr3_aa: CSTRTATGEQYF
v_call: TRBV15; cdr3_aa: CATSRDRGSDTQYF
v_call: TRBV7-9; cdr3_aa: CASSSMGGRGRQETQYF
v_call: TRBV6-1; cdr3_aa: CASSEMLGGQGPDSNQPQHF
v_call: TRBV7-2; cdr3_aa: CASSLDPNAPDTQYF
v_call: TRBV11-2; cdr3_aa: CASSLAGNQPQHF
v_call: TRBV5-1; cdr3_aa: CASSPWGQRETQYF
v_call: TRBV4-1; cdr3_aa: CASSPLPGQGASGELFF